The clone carrying this T cell receptor beta chain was picked up one time. Its antigen is currently unknown. The data were taken from a study of cytomegalovirus exposure and HLA in healthy donors. Measured with immunoSEQ multiplex PCR; TCRdb has only the in-frame clones, and not every one. The data contain 110,000 or so clones, approximately 90% of them seen just once; the ten biggest clones take up more than 1.5%. Overall study results and limits: In vitro assays verified that a few CMV-associated chains recognized CMV antigens specifically. TCR clusters originating in the first cohort tended to co-occur in the roughly 130 validation repertoires, according to a later analysis.

Germline lookup yields CDR1 MRHNA and CDR2 SNTAGT. V lost 3 bases and J 5 bases, leaving 9 bases between the germline ends. The CDR3 sequence is 13 residues long. The donors were members of the roughly 130-subject validation cohort (separate from the approximately 730-subject first cohort). V is TRBV6-4 and J is TRBJ2-3, with D maybe TRBD2 (6 bases). The sequence was collected from a man younger than 35 in good health and CMV-seronegative. The sequencing sample was made of PBMCs. The CDR3 spells CASSERDGDTQYF. The CDR3, as DNA: TGTGCCAGCAGTGAGCGGGACGGAGATACGCAGTATTTT.